This record covers a single TCR beta chain. The sample belongs to a study of regulatory T cells in long-lasting Graves disease. Time point: newly diagnosed GD, antithyroid drugs for less than 3 months. Preparation of the TCR library used RNA extracted from PBMCs. Combining iRepertoire HTBI primers with Arm-PCR of CDR3 regions, the authors built TCR beta libraries. TCRdb re-called the multiplex PCR reads through MiXCR, storing one row per CDR3 protein. The top ten hold 7.5% to 9% of the sample, which has some 490,000 distinct CDR3 sequences, approximately 12% seen once. The CDR3 runs to 14 residues. The V gene's germline CDR1 is MNHEY and CDR2 SMNVEV (reference sequence). Losses at the gene ends were 6 bases for V and 6 bases for J; bases not matched to a gene: 4. These same data were also listed under a study on T cells in Graves' hyperthyroidism and ophthalmopathy. As that report states: Exclusion criteria comprised uncontrolled infection, other autoimmune disease, pregnancy or lactation. Among thyroid clonotypes expanded above 0.001, most also appeared in blood.

The chain uses TRBV27 and TRBJ2-3; 12 bases align to TRBD2. The source is a woman aged 25 to 39 with Graves disease. The source was peripheral blood mononuclear cells (PBMCs), collected at new diagnosis, from a patient treated with antithyroid drugs. For the CDR3, the DNA is TGTGCCAGCAGCGGGCTAGCGGGGGGGGATACGCAGTATTTT. It is translated as CASSGLAGGDTQYF.